These 27 T cell receptor beta chains came from one sample sequenced in a study of T cell repertoires in cytomegalovirus infection. In TCRdb, the reads were re-called with MiXCR into one record per CDR3 protein. Among approximately 76,000 distinct CDR3 sequences listed, about 4% were seen once. The sample comprised PBMCs. The receptors here all came from a human donor in good health (CMV status not recorded). Some clones in this sample may be carry-over from other donors' samples.

The sample holds many counts of this clonotype. The chain has TRBV20-1 and TRBJ1-5; 10 bases map to TRBD1. Germline assignment: CDR1 DFQATT and CDR2 SNEGSKA (reference sequence). V lost 5 bases and J lost 7; bases outside the gene matches: 8. The CDR3 covers 14 residues. CDR3 bases: TGCAGTGCTCCTCGACAGGGGGCGATCCAGCCCCAGCATTTT. Protein: CSAPRQGAIQPQHF.

Many counts were recorded for this clonotype. Here the CDR3 reads CSAETALGTDTQYF. In nucleotides, the CDR3 is TGCAGTGCCGAGACTGCACTTGGCACAGATACGCAGTATTTT. The genes are TRBV20-1 and TRBJ2-3; D call uncertain. In germline, CDR1 is DFQATT, CDR2 SNEGSKA (reference sequence). Trimming stripped 6 bases from V and 1 base from J, with 14 bases between. The CDR3 is 14 amino acids.

This clonotype has at least ten counts. This chain links TRBV7-2 with TRBJ1-6; TRBD1 aligns across 12 bases. The germline V gene has CDR1 SGHTA and CDR2 FQGNSA. After removal of 1 base from V and 9 bases from J, the junction contained 4 bases not matched to a gene. The CDR3 totals 16 residues. CDR3: CASSLEGTGGSSPLHF. Written as DNA, the CDR3 is TGTGCCAGCAGCTTAGAGGGGACAGGGGGCAGTTCACCCCTCCACTTT.

The sample holds many counts of this clonotype. The chain carries TRBV7-9 and TRBJ1-1, with D tentatively TRBD1 (5 bases). CDR1 and CDR2 from the germline V gene are SEHNR and FQNEAQ (reference sequence). Trimming took off 4 bases at V and 5 bases at J, with 11 bases between the two ends. This CDR3 spans 13 amino acids. The CDR3 spells CASSSTEGTEAFF. The CDR3 coding sequence is TGTGCCAGCAGCTCGACAGAAGGAACTGAAGCTTTCTTT. The variable domain in full, completed from reference TRBV7-9 and TRBJ1-1, reads DTGVSQNPRHKITKRGQNVTFRCDPISEHNRLYWYRQTLGQGPEFLTYFQNEAQLEKSRLLSDRFSAERPKGSFSTLEIQRTEQGDSAMYLCASSSTEGTEAFFGQGTRLTVV.

This clonotype is deemed medium-sized (0.01 to 0.1%). V and J are TRBV7-2 and TRBJ1-1; the D is unclear. Between the trimmed V and J ends, which lost 1 base and 7 bases, there was a span of 10 bases. The CDR3 length is 13 residues. CDR1 and CDR2 (germline): SGHTA, FQGNSA. The CDR3 loop is CASSLVVSVEAFF. Here the CDR3 DNA reads TGTGCCAGCAGCTTAGTGGTATCCGTTGAAGCTTTCTTT.

This clonotype was seen repeatedly, ten times or more. The chain recombines TRBV4-1 with TRBJ2-1; 7 positions agree with TRBD1. There are 15 residues in the CDR3. The V segment lost 4 bases and the J segment 5 bases; nucleotides outside the gene matches: 8. The germline V gene encodes CDR1 MGHRA and CDR2 YSYEKL. The CDR3 reads CASSRVGQADNEQFF. CDR3 DNA sequence: TGCGCCAGCAGCCGGGTCGGACAGGCCGACAATGAGCAGTTCTTC.

The table lists this clonotype with many counts. The chain couples TRBV6-2 or TRBV6-3 to TRBJ2-6; unclear D gene. Germline V CDR1 and CDR2: MNHEY, SVGEGT. The V end lost 6 bases, the J end lost 0 bases, and 9 bases lay between the germline ends. This CDR3 is built from 15 residues. The CDR3 sequence is CASRPTDSGANVLTF. In nucleotides, the CDR3 is TGTGCCAGCAGACCCACCGACTCTGGGGCCAACGTCCTGACTTTC.

This clonotype was counted ten times or more. V is TRBV27 and J is TRBJ1-6, with D tentatively TRBD1 (5 bases). Germline CDR1 reads MNHEY; CDR2 reads SMNVEV (reference sequence). V lost 3 bases, J lost 6 bases, and 9 bases lay in between. This CDR3 comprises 14 residues. This chain's CDR3 is CASSFRDGNSPLHF. The CDR3 DNA reads as TGTGCCAGCAGTTTTAGGGACGGTAATTCACCCCTCCACTTT.

This clonotype has a count of ten or more. The chain recombines TRBV12-3 or TRBV12-4 with TRBJ1-1; unclear D gene. The CDR3 length is 11 residues. The ends were cut back, 6 bases at V and 4 bases at J, with 6 bases in the middle. Written as DNA, the CDR3 is TGTGCCAGCAGGGGCTTCACTGAAGCTTTCTTT. This gives the protein CASRGFTEAFF.

The table lists this clonotype with many counts. The V and J genes are TRBV6-2 or TRBV6-3 and TRBJ2-5; a weak D match, TRBD1 (5 bases). V lost 5 bases to trimming and J lost 5 bases, with 15 bases between them. This CDR3 spans 14 amino acids. Germline V gene data show CDR1 as MNHEY and CDR2 as SVGEGT. DNA for the CDR3: TGTGCCAGCAGTGATCTCAGGGATACGGAGACCCAGTACTTC. The encoded protein is CASSDLRDTETQYF.

This clonotype was recorded at least ten times. The chain uses TRBV4-1 and TRBJ1-1; 9 bases fit TRBD1. The CDR3 loop spans 16 amino acids. Germline assignment: CDR1 MGHRA and CDR2 YSYEKL. After removal of 1 base from V and 1 base from J, the junction contained 4 bases not matched to a gene. The CDR3 region has the DNA TGCGCCAGCAGCCAAGGGACAGGGGAGGGGAACACTGAAGCTTTCTTT. Translated: CASSQGTGEGNTEAFF.

This clonotype was recorded at least ten times. This chain uses TRBV20-1 with TRBJ2-1; the D call may be TRBD1 or TRBD2 (5 bases each). V was clipped by 6 bases and J by 8 bases, with 20 bases between them. Looked up from germline, CDR1 is DFQATT and CDR2 is SNEGSKA (reference sequence). CDR3 size: 14 residues. The DNA of the CDR3 is TGCAGTGCCCCCTCTTTTCCGGGGACCGATGAGCAGTTCTTC. Translation gives CSAPSFPGTDEQFF.

This clonotype was seen many times. The CDR3 region has the DNA TGTGCCAGCAGACCCCCGGGACAGGGAGTCTATCAGCCCCAGCATTTT. The encoded protein is CASRPPGQGVYQPQHF. J is TRBJ1-5 and V is TRBV28, with 9 bases lining up with TRBD1. The CDR3 runs 16 residues. In germline, CDR1 is MDHEN, CDR2 SYDVKM. The junction had 11 bases not matched to a gene; V was cut back by 6 bases and J by 5 bases.

This clonotype was recorded many times. The chain has TRBV4-3 and TRBJ2-7; D uncertain. Looked up from germline, CDR1 is LGHNA and CDR2 is YSLEER. The CDR3 runs to 13 residues. Trimming removed 10 bases from V and 7 bases from J, with 20 bases in between. In nucleotides, the CDR3 is TGCGCCACCGCTGGAACAGTTACTGAGGAGCAGTACTTC. It translates to CATAGTVTEEQYF.

Ten or more counts support this clonotype. The chain carries TRBV2 and TRBJ1-2; weak D call: TRBD1 (6 bases). The V gene's germline CDR1 is SNHLY and CDR2 FYNNEI. The CDR3 runs to 14 residues. Trimming removed 4 bases from V and 4 bases from J, with 13 bases in between. This CDR3 reads CASSAGDTLYGYTF. The CDR3 DNA sequence: TGTGCCAGCAGTGCCGGGGACACTCTCTATGGCTACACCTTC. Together with reference TRBV2 and TRBJ1-2, the CDR3 gives the full variable domain: EPEVTQTPSHQVTQMGQEVILRCVPISNHLYFYWYRQILGQKVEFLVSFYNNEISEKSEIFDDQFSVERPDGSNFTLKIRSTKLEDSAMYFCASSAGDTLYGYTFGSGTRLTVV.

This clonotype was counted many times. The rearrangement links TRBV20-1 to TRBJ1-1, with no clear D. The CDR3 has 10 amino acids. Trimming took off 5 bases at V and 5 bases at J, with 6 bases between the two ends. The V gene's germline CDR1 is DFQATT and CDR2 SNEGSKA (reference sequence). CDR3 bases: TGCAGTGCTTTTCTTACTGAAGCTTTCTTT. This codes for CSAFLTEAFF.

This clonotype occurred many times. The chain carries TRBV6-5 and TRBJ2-5, with D uncertain. The V and J ends lost 0 bases and 14 bases respectively, with 13 bases between them. Germline CDR1 reads MNHEY; CDR2 reads SVGAGI. This CDR3 has 12 residues. This CDR3 reads CASSYSLSGVYF. For the CDR3, the DNA is TGTGCCAGCAGTTACTCTCTGTCAGGCGTTTACTTC.

This clonotype showed up many times. This rearrangement joins TRBV7-8 to TRBJ2-4; D possibly corresponds to TRBD2 (5 bases). The CDR3 runs 14 residues. Germline CDR1 SGHVS, CDR2 FQNEAQ. Deletions cut 4 bases from V and 8 bases from J, with 15 bases between. The CDR3 is CASSSDGGEDIQYF. DNA for the CDR3: TGTGCCAGCAGCTCCGATGGAGGCGAGGACATTCAGTACTTC.

This clonotype was observed many times. J is TRBJ2-3 and V is TRBV7-8; D is possibly TRBD2 (6 bases). Trimming removed 2 bases at V and 8 bases at J, with 14 bases between. The CDR3 is 14 amino acids. Germline values: CDR1 SGHVS, CDR2 FQNEAQ. CDR3 nucleotide sequence: TGTGCCAGCAGCTTAATGACGGGGGATGGTACGCAGTATTTT. Protein sequence: CASSLMTGDGTQYF.

In its sample, this clonotype was seen many times. The CDR3 sequence is CASSKGAEKPQHF. CDR3 nucleotide sequence: TGTGCCAGCAGCAAGGGGGCGGAGAAGCCCCAGCATTTT. This chain connects TRBV11-2 to TRBJ1-5, with 7 bases identical to TRBD1. V gave up 5 bases and J gave up 8 bases; unmatched junction bases: 6. CDR1 and CDR2 from the germline V gene are SGHAT and FQNNGV. This CDR3 contains 13 residues.

This clonotype was detected ten times or more. This chain connects TRBV12-3 or TRBV12-4 to TRBJ2-3; D uncertain. Trimming stripped 5 bases from V and 4 bases from J, with 19 bases between. CDR3 size: 16 residues. This chain's CDR3 is CASSGAAWSSADTQYF. The CDR3 DNA follows: TGTGCCAGCAGTGGCGCGGCCTGGAGCTCCGCAGATACGCAGTATTTT.

This clonotype was observed many times. The chain carries TRBV12-3 or TRBV12-4 and TRBJ2-3, with 8 bases that match TRBD1. The J segment lost 14 bases and the V segment lost 7 bases, leaving 11 bases of the junction unmatched. The CDR3 is 12 amino acids. CDR3 coding DNA: TGTGCCAGCACCTACGGACAGGGCAAGGCGTATTTT. This translates into CASTYGQGKAYF.

This clonotype was picked up many times. This chain connects TRBV7-9 to TRBJ2-6, with D perhaps TRBD1 (6 bases). Germline loops: CDR1 SEHNR, CDR2 FQNEAQ (reference sequence). V gave up 5 bases and J gave up 0 bases, with 11 bases separating them. This CDR3 region has 16 residues. The CDR3, as DNA: TGTGCCAGCAGCCCCCGGACAGTCTCTGGGGCCAACGTCCTGACTTTC. Translating it yields CASSPRTVSGANVLTF.

In this sample, this clonotype turned up many times. The genes are TRBV25-1 and TRBJ2-3; D is unclear. This CDR3 comprises 14 residues. V lost 6 bases, J lost 1 base, and 11 bases lay in between. Germline assignment: CDR1 MGHDK and CDR2 SYGVNS. CDR3 amino acids: CASSTRRGTDTQYF. The DNA of the CDR3 is TGTGCCAGCAGCACTCGCCGGGGCACAGATACGCAGTATTTT.

The sample holds many counts of this clonotype. The V gene is TRBV28, the J gene TRBJ2-7, with unresolved D. The germline V gene encodes CDR1 MDHEN and CDR2 SYDVKM. V was clipped by 5 bases and J by 7 bases, with 18 bases between them. The CDR3 is 14 amino acids. The DNA of the CDR3 is TGTGCCAGCAGTCCGGCCGGTACAGCGAATGAGCAGTACTTC. Its protein product is CASSPAGTANEQYF. The full variable domain, with the rest looked up from reference TRBV28 and TRBJ2-7, is DVKVTQSSRYLVKRTGEKVFLECVQDMDHENMFWYRQDPGLGLRLIYFSYDVKMKEKGDIPEGYSVSREKKERFSLILESASTNQTSMYLCASSPAGTANEQYFGPGTRLTVT.

The table lists this clonotype with many counts. V is TRBV7-6 and J is TRBJ2-7; no clear D. The CDR3 spans 13 residues. V shed 1 base and J shed 5 bases, with 9 bases lying between them. Germline CDR1 reads SGHVS; CDR2 reads FNYEAQ. The CDR3 spells CASSLGLGDEQYF. In DNA form, the CDR3 reads TGTGCCAGCAGCTTAGGTCTCGGTGACGAGCAGTACTTC.

This clonotype was counted many times. The chain uses TRBV7-2 and TRBJ1-1; 7 bases match TRBD1. This CDR3 has 13 residues. Trimming cost V 5 bases and J 3 bases; bases outside gene matches: 3. CDR1 is SGHTA, CDR2 FQGNSA, per germline. The CDR3 nucleotides read TGTGCCAGCAGCCCACAGGGGTACACTGAAGCTTTCTTT. Translation: CASSPQGYTEAFF.